The 19 T cell receptor beta chains below come from one sample, sequenced in a study of cytomegalovirus exposure and HLA in healthy donors. With 60 Vbeta and 13 Jbeta primers, the PCR was carried out. Assay: immunoSEQ multiplex PCR; the TCRdb copy retains only in-frame clones and omits some. The sample lists 150,000 to 250,000 clones; around 80% were seen once. The specimen sequenced was PBMCs. The receptors shown here come from a woman aged 25-40 years in good health and CMV-seropositive.

This clone has a single count. The V call is TRBV28, the J call TRBJ2-4; D ambiguous. Germline V gene data show CDR1 as MDHEN and CDR2 as SYDVKM. V dropped 2 bases and J dropped 3 bases, with 8 bases sitting between them. The CDR3 sequence is 14 residues long. The CDR3 DNA reads TGTGCCAGCAGTTTAACCGGTGGCAAAAACATTCAGTACTTC. Translating gives CASSLTGGKNIQYF. Based on the CDR3 plus reference TRBV28 and TRBJ2-4, the full variable domain is DVKVTQSSRYLVKRTGEKVFLECVQDMDHENMFWYRQDPGLGLRLIYFSYDVKMKEKGDIPEGYSVSREKKERFSLILESASTNQTSMYLCASSLTGGKNIQYFGAGTRLSVL.

This clone appeared a single time. V usage is TRBV7-2 and J usage is TRBJ2-4; TRBD2 matches at 9 bases. Germline V gene sequence: CDR1 SGHTA, CDR2 FQGNSA. The J segment lost 8 bases and the V segment lost 6 bases, leaving 11 bases of the junction unmatched. The CDR3 extends over 15 amino acids. The CDR3 sequence: CASSGPGLAGYIQYF. In nucleotides, the CDR3 is TGTGCCAGCAGTGGACCGGGACTAGCAGGGTACATTCAGTACTTC.

This chain uses TRBV5-1 with TRBJ2-4; 14 nucleotides line up with TRBD2. Germline CDR1 SGHRS, CDR2 YFSETQ. The CDR3 extends over 15 amino acids. V trimming: 3 bases; J trimming: 6 bases; junction bases outside the gene matches: 2. Here the CDR3 reads CASSSTSGRGNIQYF. The CDR3, as DNA: TGCGCCAGCAGCTCGACTAGCGGGAGGGGAAACATTCAGTACTTC.

The chain recombines TRBV18 with TRBJ2-5, with unresolved D. Germline V CDR1 and CDR2: KGHSH, LQKENI. V was pared by 3 bases and J by 4 bases, with 12 bases between. The CDR3 is 14 amino acids. CDR3 bases: TGTGCCAGCTCACCTGCCAGGTTAGGAGAGACCCAGTACTTC. It codes for CASSPARLGETQYF.

The chain employs TRBV6-5 and TRBJ1-2; 9 positions match TRBD1. With 6 bases clipped from V and 4 bases from J, the junction kept 6 bases outside the gene matches. The CDR3 runs to 14 residues. CDR1 and CDR2 from the germline V gene are MNHEY and SVGAGI. DNA of the CDR3: TGTGCCAGCAGAAGGGGACAGGGATCCTATGGCTACACCTTC. Translation: CASRRGQGSYGYTF.

V and J are TRBV7-8 and TRBJ2-7, with D possibly matching TRBD1 (6 bases). The V end was cut by 3 bases, the J end by 6 bases, with 9 bases between. Germline lookup yields CDR1 SGHVS and CDR2 FQNEAQ. The CDR3 contains 12 residues. This chain's CDR3 is CASSLSDSEQYF. DNA of the CDR3: TGTGCCAGCAGCTTGTCGGACAGCGAGCAGTACTTC.

This rearrangement joins TRBV4-3 to TRBJ2-1, with 11 positions matching TRBD1. Trimming cost V 0 bases and J 7 bases; bases outside gene matches: 8. CDR1 LGHNA and CDR2 YSLEER come from the germline V gene. The CDR3 is 17 amino acids. This CDR3 reads CASSQDPVGTGGNEQFF. As DNA, the CDR3 is TGCGCCAGCAGCCAAGACCCGGTTGGGACAGGGGGTAATGAGCAGTTCTTC.

The chain links TRBV10-3 to TRBJ1-4, with a tentative D call TRBD1 (5 bases). V dropped 0 bases and J dropped 4 bases, with 9 bases sitting between them. The V gene's germline CDR1 is ENHRY and CDR2 SYGVKD. This CDR3 contains 15 residues. The CDR3: CAISESPGYNEKLFF. CDR3 DNA sequence: TGTGCCATCAGTGAGTCCCCAGGGTATAATGAAAAACTGTTTTTT.

The chain recombines TRBV5-1 with TRBJ1-2; the D gene is possibly TRBD1 (6 bases). V dropped 3 bases and J dropped 2 bases, with 11 bases sitting between them. Germline lookup yields CDR1 SGHRS and CDR2 YFSETQ. The CDR3 runs 14 residues. CDR3 sequence: CASSSTGGNYGYTF. The CDR3 DNA reads as TGCGCCAGCAGCTCGACAGGAGGCAACTATGGCTACACCTTC.

This clone was detected a few times. The rearrangement uses TRBV25-1 and TRBJ1-1, with 7 bases lining up with TRBD1. CDR3 length equals 13 residues. Trimming took 6 bases from V and 3 from J; bases not matched to a gene: 4. Germline-derived CDR1 and CDR2 are MGHDK and SYGVNS. The CDR3 nucleotides are TGTGCCAGCAGAGGGCAGGGGGACACTGAAGCTTTCTTT. Translating gives CASRGQGDTEAFF.

This clone was seen a few times. The J gene is TRBJ2-5, the V gene TRBV11-2; TRBD1 might be the D (6 bases). In germline, CDR1 is SGHAT, CDR2 FQNNGV. Trimming took 6 bases from V and 1 from J, leaving 15 bases between them. The CDR3 loop spans 15 amino acids. CDR3: CASSSPSGAQETQYF. The CDR3 coding sequence is TGTGCCAGCAGTTCTCCCTCAGGGGCCCAAGAGACCCAGTACTTC.

V usage is TRBV5-1 and J usage is TRBJ2-5; 8 bases match TRBD1. Germline assignment: CDR1 SGHRS and CDR2 YFSETQ. The CDR3 is 15 amino acids. V was clipped by 2 bases and J by 5 bases; unmatched bases: 8. Here the CDR3 DNA reads TGCGCCAGCAGCTTCCCAGGACAGGGTTCCGAGACCCAGTACTTC. Its translation: CASSFPGQGSETQYF.

The chain couples TRBV5-4 to TRBJ1-4, with D unclear. V lost 2 bases, J lost 2 bases, and 13 bases lay in between. The CDR3 spans 16 residues. Germline V gives CDR1 SGHNT, CDR2 YYREEE (reference sequence). The CDR3 loop reads CASSFTTGGTNEKLFF. In DNA, the CDR3 is TGTGCCAGCAGCTTCACCACGGGTGGGACTAATGAAAAACTGTTTTTT.

This chain uses TRBV5-6 with TRBJ2-7, with 10 bases fitting TRBD1. The germline gives CDR1 SGHDT, CDR2 YYEEEE. The CDR3 runs 16 residues. With 0 bases clipped from V and 4 bases from J, the junction kept 7 bases outside the gene matches. In DNA, the CDR3 is TGTGCCAGCAGCTTGGTGGGACAGGGGTTTGGGTACGAGCAGTACTTC. Amino acid sequence: CASSLVGQGFGYEQYF. Combining the CDR3 with reference TRBV5-6 and TRBJ2-7 gives the whole variable domain DAGVTQSPTHLIKTRGQQVTLRCSPKSGHDTVSWYQQALGQGPQFIFQYYEEEERQRGNFPDRFSGHQFPNYSSELNVNALLLGDSALYLCASSLVGQGFGYEQYFGPGTRLTVT.

V gene TRBV2 combines with J gene TRBJ2-7; D is unresolved. Germline V gene sequence: CDR1 SNHLY, CDR2 FYNNEI. Trimming removed 3 bases at V and 3 bases at J, with 12 bases between. The CDR3 loop spans 14 amino acids. CDR3 nucleotides: TGTGCCAGCAGTGACAGCCCACCGGGCTACGAGCAGTACTTC. The encoded protein is CASSDSPPGYEQYF.

This clone came up once. This chain uses TRBV30 with TRBJ2-3; 10 bases match TRBD2. J lost 2 bases, V lost 2 bases, and 7 bases had no gene match. The CDR3 totals 16 residues. Germline CDR1 GTSNPN, CDR2 SVGIG (reference sequence). The CDR3 is CAWSPGTSGITDTQYF. DNA for the CDR3: TGTGCCTGGAGTCCAGGCACTAGCGGGATCACAGATACGCAGTATTTT. The variable domain in full, completed from reference TRBV30 and TRBJ2-3, reads SQTIHQWPATLVQPVGSPLSLECTVEGTSNPNLYWYRQAAGRGLQLLFYSVGIGQISSEVPQNLSASRPQDRQFILSSKKLLLSDSGFYLCAWSPGTSGITDTQYFGPGTRLTVL.

The J gene is TRBJ1-4, the V gene TRBV4-3, with 10 bases identical to TRBD1. This CDR3 comprises 17 residues. Unmatched junction bases numbered 10, after V lost 2 bases and J lost 7 bases. The germline V gene encodes CDR1 LGHNA and CDR2 YSLEER. The CDR3: CASSQSWGDRGPEKLFF. CDR3 nucleotides: TGCGCCAGCAGCCAATCCTGGGGGGACAGGGGCCCTGAAAAACTGTTTTTT.

The V gene is TRBV5-4, the J gene TRBJ2-7; 8 bases agree with TRBD1. The CDR3 has 15 amino acids. The junction had 6 bases not matched to a gene; V was cut back by 4 bases and J by 0 bases. Per the germline V gene, CDR1 is SGHNT and CDR2 is YYREEE (reference sequence). The CDR3 coding sequence is TGTGCCAGCAGCCACCCGGACAGGGACTCCTACGAGCAGTACTTC. This encodes CASSHPDRDSYEQYF.

The chain employs TRBV19 and TRBJ2-7; D might be TRBD1 (6 bases). The CDR3 covers 14 residues. V lost 5 bases, J lost 3 bases, and 14 bases lay in between. Per germline, CDR1 LNHDA and CDR2 SQIVND (reference sequence). The CDR3 reads CASSPGTFHYEQYF. CDR3 bases: TGTGCCAGTAGTCCTGGGACATTTCACTACGAGCAGTACTTC.